Given below is one TCR beta chain in context. Antigen: not known. This sample stems from a study of cytomegalovirus exposure and HLA in healthy donors. Study results and caveats: A later analysis reported that several of the most significant clusters appeared to be linked to common viral pathogens, among them Epstein-Barr virus.

The PCR made use of 60 Vbeta and 13 Jbeta primers. Generated by immunoSEQ multiplex PCR, the TCRdb table keeps only in-frame clones and is missing some. The sample contains hundreds of thousands of clones, 75% to 80% of which appear only once. The sequenced sample was PBMCs. The sequence was obtained from a man aged 18 to 30 in good health and CMV-seronegative.

The chain's CDR3 is CASKTPLAGAAEQFF. For the CDR3, the DNA is TGTGCCAGCAAAACTCCACTAGCGGGGGCCGCTGAGCAGTTCTTC. The chain uses TRBV6-5 and TRBJ2-1, with 11 bases lining up with TRBD2. The CDR3 covers 15 residues. CDR1 MNHEY and CDR2 SVGAGI come from the germline V gene. Trimming at V came to 7 bases and at J to 9 bases, leaving 11 bases not matched to a gene.